The 4 T cell receptor beta chains in this list originate from one sample, sequenced in a study of shared clonotypes between healthy human individuals. TCRdb keeps only in-frame clones here, not all; method: immunoSEQ multiplex PCR. The sample has about 1 million clones; around 74% are singletons. Sequencing was carried out using memory CD4+ T cells sorted from blood. Described subset: CD45RA-negative fraction. These receptors originate from a man aged 18 to 30 in good health.

The V and J genes are TRBV27 and TRBJ1-3; D may be TRBD1 (5 bases). The CDR3 length is 16 residues. V was shortened by 3 bases and J by 0 bases, with 12 bases between the two germline ends. Germline-derived CDR1 and CDR2 are MNHEY and SMNVEV (reference sequence). The CDR3 DNA reads as TGTGCCAGCAGTTTGACGAGGGGTTTCTCTGGAAACACCATATATTTT. Its protein is CASSLTRGFSGNTIYF.

The chain links TRBV7-8 to TRBJ2-1; 9 nucleotides match TRBD1. Germline V gene sequence: CDR1 SGHVS, CDR2 FQNEAQ. V shed 3 bases, J shed 12 bases, and the junction held 6 bases outside the gene matches. The CDR3 runs to 13 residues. The CDR3 nucleotides are TGTGCCAGCAGCTTCGAGGGACAGGGTTCGCAGTTCTTC. As protein: CASSFEGQGSQFF. Full variable domain (rest looked up from reference TRBV7-8 and TRBJ2-1): GAGVSQSPRYKVAKRGQDVALRCDPISGHVSLFWYQQALGQGPEFLTYFQNEAQLDKSGLPSDRFFAERPEGSVSTLKIQRTQQEDSAVYLCASSFEGQGSQFFGPGTRLTVL.

The chain has TRBV4-1 and TRBJ2-3, with 9 positions matching TRBD1. This CDR3 comprises 15 residues. The ends lost 4 bases at V and 6 bases at J; junction bases unmatched: 8. The germline CDR1 and CDR2 sequences are MGHRA and YSYEKL. The CDR3 reads CASSRGDRVGDTQYF. CDR3 DNA sequence: TGCGCCAGCAGCCGGGGGGACAGGGTAGGGGATACGCAGTATTTT.

This chain uses TRBV2 with TRBJ1-3; 7 bases are shared with TRBD1. Germline V gene sequence: CDR1 SNHLY, CDR2 FYNNEI. With 5 bases clipped from V and 0 bases from J, the junction kept 7 bases outside the gene matches. The CDR3 loop spans 16 amino acids. CDR3: CASSPGQLSSGNTIYF. As DNA, the CDR3 is TGTGCCAGCAGTCCGGGACAGCTGAGCTCTGGAAACACCATATATTTT.